Each of the 28 T cell receptor beta chains below was sequenced from the same sample in a study of human thymus T cells. Thymus pieces cut out during corrective heart surgery were the tissue that was used. Assay: immunoSEQ multiplex PCR; the TCRdb copy retains only in-frame clones and omits some. Of 55,000 to 85,000 clones in the sample, roughly 94% were seen once. Sequenced input: thymus tissue. These receptors all stem from a girl under three years old with a congenital heart defect but otherwise immunologically healthy.

The chain joins TRBV4-2 to TRBJ2-1; D unresolved. The CDR3 has 15 residues. V was shortened by 0 bases and J by 4 bases, with 10 bases between the two germline ends. The germline CDR1 and CDR2 sequences are LGHNA and YNFKEQ. CDR3 nucleotide sequence: TGTGCCAGCAGCCAAGATCGGTCAGCTTACAATGAGCAGTTCTTC. It yields the protein CASSQDRSAYNEQFF.

This rearrangement joins TRBV20-1 to TRBJ1-5; no clear D. V shed 5 bases and J shed 4 bases, with 6 bases lying between them. The CDR3 sequence is 11 residues long. The germline V gene encodes CDR1 DFQATT and CDR2 SNEGSKA (reference sequence). In DNA form, the CDR3 reads TGCAGTGCTGCGGGTAATCAGCCCCAGCATTTT. Protein: CSAAGNQPQHF.

This chain connects TRBV5-1 to TRBJ2-5; the match to TRBD2 covers 8 bases. CDR3 length equals 14 residues. The V gene end was trimmed by 5 bases and the J gene end by 6 bases; junction bases not matched to a gene: 9. The germline gives CDR1 SGHRS, CDR2 YFSETQ. This CDR3 is CASRGSGRGKTQYF. CDR3 sequence (DNA): TGCGCCAGCAGGGGAAGCGGGAGAGGAAAGACCCAGTACTTC. Supplemented by reference TRBV5-1 and TRBJ2-5, the full variable domain reads KAGVTQTPRYLIKTRGQQVTLSCSPISGHRSVSWYQQTPGQGLQFLFEYFSETQRNKGNFPGRFSGRQFSNSRSEMNVSTLELGDSALYLCASRGSGRGKTQYFGPGTRLLVL.

V is TRBV7-9 and J is TRBJ2-7; weak D call: TRBD1 (6 bases). The CDR3 length is 15 residues. Per germline, CDR1 SEHNR and CDR2 FQNEAQ (reference sequence). Trimming stripped 6 bases from V and 0 bases from J, with 15 bases between. The CDR3 reads CASSGGRTTSYEQYF. The CDR3 nucleotides read TGTGCCAGCAGTGGGGGCCGGACAACCTCCTACGAGCAGTACTTC. Full variable domain (outside the CDR3, taken from reference TRBV7-9 and TRBJ2-7): DTGVSQNPRHKITKRGQNVTFRCDPISEHNRLYWYRQTLGQGPEFLTYFQNEAQLEKSRLLSDRFSAERPKGSFSTLEIQRTEQGDSAMYLCASSGGRTTSYEQYFGPGTRLTVT.

The V gene is TRBV7-2, the J gene TRBJ1-3; maybe TRBD1 (5 bases). Germline V gene lookup returns CDR1 SGHTA and CDR2 FQGNSA. The CDR3 runs 16 residues. V dropped 1 base and J dropped 0 bases, with 10 bases sitting between them. As DNA, the CDR3 is TGTGCCAGCAGCTTAGGGGGGAGCAGCTCTGGAAACACCATATATTTT. Its translation: CASSLGGSSSGNTIYF.

The chain recombines TRBV27 with TRBJ1-3, with D uncertain. This CDR3 is 14 amino acids long. CDR1 is MNHEY, CDR2 SMNVEV, per germline (reference sequence). V lost 5 bases and J 0 bases, leaving 8 bases between the germline ends. The CDR3 is CASSRGGSGNTIYF. In DNA, the CDR3 is TGTGCCAGCAGTCGAGGCGGCTCTGGAAACACCATATATTTT.

The rearrangement joins TRBV4-1 to TRBJ2-3, with TRBD2 identical over 8 bases. CDR1 is MGHRA and CDR2 is YSYEKL in the germline V gene. The CDR3 is 15 residues long. Losses at the gene ends were 0 bases for V and 5 bases for J; bases not matched to a gene: 4. Here the CDR3 reads CASSQDDLAGDTQYF. In DNA, the CDR3 is TGCGCCAGCAGCCAAGATGACCTAGCGGGAGATACGCAGTATTTT.

CDR3 DNA sequence: TGCGCCAGCAGCCGACTACCCCGAGTGGCTTACTACGAGCAGTACTTC. It is translated as CASSRLPRVAYYEQYF. The chain uses TRBV5-1 and TRBJ2-7, with TRBD2 as a possible D gene (5 bases). The length of the CDR3 is 16 residues. The germline CDR1 and CDR2 sequences are SGHRS and YFSETQ. Trimming removed 4 bases from V and 3 bases from J, with 20 bases in between.

The chain uses TRBV28 and TRBJ2-2, with a tentative D call TRBD1 (6 bases). Germline-derived CDR1 and CDR2 are MDHEN and SYDVKM. Deletions cut 5 bases from V and 5 bases from J, with 12 bases between. This CDR3 contains 14 residues. In DNA, the CDR3 is TGTGCCAGCAGTCTGACAGGAGGTACCGGGGAGCTGTTTTTT. The encoded protein is CASSLTGGTGELFF. The variable domain in full, completed from reference TRBV28 and TRBJ2-2, reads DVKVTQSSRYLVKRTGEKVFLECVQDMDHENMFWYRQDPGLGLRLIYFSYDVKMKEKGDIPEGYSVSREKKERFSLILESASTNQTSMYLCASSLTGGTGELFFGEGSRLTVL.

The gene calls are TRBV19 and TRBJ1-1, with D hard to call. V was pared by 1 base and J by 1 base, with 13 bases between. The CDR3 loop spans 16 amino acids. CDR1 is LNHDA and CDR2 is SQIVND in the germline V gene (reference sequence). CDR3 region: CASSIAPGRPNTEAFF. DNA of the CDR3: TGTGCCAGTAGTATAGCCCCGGGCCGACCGAACACTGAAGCTTTCTTT.

V and J are TRBV23-1 and TRBJ1-1; D is possibly TRBD1 (5 bases). TRBV23-1 carries the ORF label, with uncertain function. The CDR3 length is 16 residues. The germline V and J ends were trimmed by 3 bases and 4 bases, with 18 bases remaining between them. CDR3: CASSHYTGLSGTEAFF. The CDR3 bases are TGCGCCAGCAGTCATTATACGGGACTATCCGGCACTGAAGCTTTCTTT.

The chain is built from TRBV15 and TRBJ2-7, with D uncertain. CDR1 LNHNV and CDR2 YYDKDF come from the germline V gene (reference sequence). The CDR3 is made up of 19 amino acids. Trimming removed 5 bases from V and 4 bases from J, with 30 bases in between. In DNA form, the CDR3 reads TGTGCCACCAGCCCCTTCGGCCCTATTAAGGCGGCAGAGCATTACGAGCAGTACTTC. This translates into CATSPFGPIKAAEHYEQYF. Variable domain in full (rest from reference TRBV15 and TRBJ2-7): DAMVIQNPRYQVTQFGKPVTLSCSQTLNHNVMYWYQQKSSQAPKLLFHYYDKDFNNEADTPDNFQSRRPNTSFCFLDIRSPGLGDTAMYLCATSPFGPIKAAEHYEQYFGPGTRLTVT.

V usage is TRBV10-3 and J usage is TRBJ2-5; D uncertain. CDR3 length equals 10 residues. From germline, CDR1 is ENHRY and CDR2 SYGVKD. Trimming stripped 10 bases from V and 3 bases from J, with 6 bases between. Here the CDR3 reads CATGEETQYF. CDR3 bases: TGTGCCACAGGCGAAGAGACCCAGTACTTC.

The chain is built from TRBV7-2 and TRBJ1-1, with D uncertain. The CDR3 has 12 amino acids. The V and J ends lost 0 bases and 11 bases respectively, with 10 bases between them. CDR1 is SGHTA, CDR2 FQGNSA, per germline. The CDR3 DNA sequence: TGTGCCAGCAGCTTAGCTTGGCAGGAGGCTTTCTTT. This translates into CASSLAWQEAFF.

This clone was counted a single time. CDR3 nucleotide sequence: TGCGCCAGCAGCTTAATCAGGGGGGATCGGGATGAGCAGTTCTTC. Translated, it gives CASSLIRGDRDEQFF. The chain links TRBV5-1 to TRBJ2-1, with TRBD1 as a possible D gene (7 bases). V was trimmed by 2 bases and J by 8 bases, leaving 17 bases between them. Germline V CDR1 and CDR2: SGHRS, YFSETQ. This CDR3 is 15 amino acids long.

This chain joins TRBV11-2 and TRBJ2-2; 10 bases fit TRBD2. With V trimmed by 9 bases and J by 9 bases, 10 bases remained unmatched. The CDR3 contains 14 residues. CDR1 and CDR2 (germline): SGHAT, FQNNGV. In DNA, the CDR3 is TGTGCCAGTCCGAGCGGGAGGGCCGCCCGGGAGCTGTTTTTT. Its protein product is CASPSGRAARELFF.

This clone was observed once. The chain joins TRBV6-4 to TRBJ2-3; D gene unclear. Looked up from germline, CDR1 is MRHNA and CDR2 is SNTAGT. V lost 8 bases and J 0 bases, leaving 18 bases between the germline ends. This CDR3 contains 16 residues. The CDR3 nucleotides read TGTGCCAGCGAGTGGACCATGTACCCTAGCACAGATACGCAGTATTTT. Amino acid sequence: CASEWTMYPSTDTQYF.

This clone was detected only once. The chain is built from TRBV28 and TRBJ2-7; no definite D call. The germline gives CDR1 MDHEN, CDR2 SYDVKM. V lost 7 bases and J 5 bases, leaving 15 bases between the germline ends. The length of the CDR3 is 13 residues. The CDR3 DNA follows: TGTGCCAGCACCCACCTTCTGGGCGACGAGCAGTACTTC. Translated, it gives CASTHLLGDEQYF.

The V call is TRBV29-1, the J call TRBJ1-1; TRBD1 is a possible D gene (6 bases). Germline V CDR1 and CDR2: SQVTM, ANQGSEA. This CDR3 is built from 16 residues. V gave up 3 bases and J gave up 2 bases, with 19 bases separating them. This CDR3 reads CSVEFPRDTLNTEAFF. The CDR3, as DNA: TGCAGCGTTGAGTTCCCGCGGGACACCCTAAACACTGAAGCTTTCTTT. Looking up the rest from reference TRBV29-1 and TRBJ1-1 gives the full variable domain: SAVISQKPSRDICQRGTSLTIQCQVDSQVTMMFWYRQQPGQSLTLIATANQGSEATYESGFVIDKFPISRPNLTFSTLTVSNMSPEDSSIYLCSVEFPRDTLNTEAFFGQGTRLTVV.

The genes are TRBV6-5 and TRBJ1-6; D not resolved. CDR1 is MNHEY, CDR2 SVGAGI, per germline. The CDR3 sequence is 16 residues long. V shed 2 bases and J shed 0 bases, with 8 bases lying between them. The CDR3 DNA sequence: TGTGCCAGCAGTTACGCCCGGGTCTCCTATAATTCACCCCTCCACTTT. This translates into CASSYARVSYNSPLHF.

CDR3: CASSYAVAGVNEQYF. The CDR3 nucleotides are TGTGCCAGCAGTTACGCCGTAGCGGGAGTAAACGAGCAGTACTTC. The chain employs TRBV13 and TRBJ2-7, with 9 bases that match TRBD2. V was clipped by 6 bases and J by 5 bases; unmatched bases: 11. CDR3 length: 15 amino acids. CDR1 and CDR2 from the germline V gene are PRHDT and FYEKMQ (reference sequence).

This clone was counted between two and nine times. The chain has TRBV9 and TRBJ1-5, with a possible D match to TRBD1 (6 bases). The CDR3 runs 13 residues. Germline-derived CDR1 and CDR2 are SGDLS and YYNGEE. With 4 bases removed from V and 4 bases from J, the gap between germline ends came to 9 bases. CDR3 sequence reads: CASSLTGNQPQHF. CDR3 in DNA: TGTGCCAGCAGCCTCACAGGGAATCAGCCCCAGCATTTT. The variable domain in full, with the rest retrieved from reference TRBV9 and TRBJ1-5, is DSGVTQTPKHLITATGQRVTLRCSPRSGDLSVYWYQQSLDQGLQFLIQYYNGEERAKGNILERFSAQQFPDLHSELNLSSLELGDSALYFCASSLTGNQPQHFGDGTRLSIL.

The chain employs TRBV27 and TRBJ2-1; 9 bases match TRBD1. Germline-derived CDR1 and CDR2 are MNHEY and SMNVEV (reference sequence). CDR3 size: 15 residues. V dropped 6 bases and J dropped 4; count of bases not matched to a gene: 7. The DNA for the CDR3 is TGTGCCAGCAGCCACCGGGACAGGGATTACAATGAGCAGTTCTTC. Translating gives CASSHRDRDYNEQFF.

The chain couples TRBV2 to TRBJ2-5; 10 bases map to TRBD1. The V segment lost 1 base and the J segment 2 bases; nucleotides outside the gene matches: 7. The CDR3 consists of 17 residues. Germline V lookup: CDR1 SNHLY, CDR2 FYNNEI. CDR3 protein: CASSEDPDRGLQETQYF. DNA for the CDR3: TGTGCCAGCAGTGAAGACCCAGACAGGGGGCTACAAGAGACCCAGTACTTC. Variable domain in full (rest from reference TRBV2 and TRBJ2-5): EPEVTQTPSHQVTQMGQEVILRCVPISNHLYFYWYRQILGQKVEFLVSFYNNEISEKSEIFDDQFSVERPDGSNFTLKIRSTKLEDSAMYFCASSEDPDRGLQETQYFGPGTRLLVL.

This rearrangement joins TRBV5-6 to TRBJ1-1; 12 bases map to TRBD1. Trimming removed 2 bases from V and 0 bases from J; junction bases left unmatched: 8. The germline CDR1 and CDR2 sequences are SGHDT and YYEEEE. The CDR3 totals 18 residues. The CDR3 here is CASSLVGTGGEMNTEAFF. The CDR3 region has the DNA TGTGCCAGCAGCTTAGTCGGGACAGGGGGCGAGATGAACACTGAAGCTTTCTTT.

This chain's CDR3 is CAWGHRGNQPQHF. Here the CDR3 DNA reads TGTGCCTGGGGACACAGGGGCAATCAGCCCCAGCATTTT. V is TRBV30 and J is TRBJ1-5, with D maybe TRBD1 (6 bases). Per germline, CDR1 GTSNPN and CDR2 SVGIG (reference sequence). Trimming took off 5 bases at V and 2 bases at J, with 10 bases between the two ends. The CDR3 is 13 amino acids.

The V and J genes are TRBV19 and TRBJ1-1, with a weak D call TRBD1 (6 bases). Germline CDR1 reads LNHDA; CDR2 reads SQIVND (reference sequence). This CDR3 is 20 amino acids long. V was trimmed by 7 bases and J by 0 bases, leaving 30 bases between them. This chain's CDR3 is CASTHKGAAGVLPMNTEAFF. The CDR3 region has the DNA TGTGCCAGTACCCATAAGGGTGCCGCAGGGGTGCTCCCCATGAACACTGAAGCTTTCTTT.

The J gene is TRBJ1-3, the V gene TRBV10-3, with unresolved D. Trimming left V 0 bases short and J 13 bases short, with 10 bases between. CDR1 and CDR2 (germline): ENHRY, SYGVKD. This CDR3 has 12 amino acids. CDR3 DNA: TGTGCCATCAGTGAGTCGGCCGGGCTTATATATTTT. This sequence encodes CAISESAGLIYF.